The clone carrying this T cell receptor beta chain was recorded a few times. Germline CDR1 MDHEN, CDR2 SYDVKM. There are 11 residues in the CDR3. Trimming left V 3 bases short and J 7 bases short, with 7 bases between. This sample stems from a study of metastatic and nonmetastatic thyroid tumors. Treatment of any kind had been given to no patient before thyroid surgery. TCRdb re-called the PCR reads via MiXCR. In the table there are 15,000 or so clones, 3% to 4.5% of which are singletons. The chain combines TRBV28 with TRBJ2-7; D remains unclear. The clonotype comes from a female donor with papillary thyroid cancer or a benign thyroid nodule (not recorded which). Some clones in this sample may be carry-over from other donors' samples. Sequencing used tumor tissue. The DNA of the CDR3 is TGTGCCAGCAGTTTGCACCTTGAGCAGTACTTC. Its protein is CASSLHLEQYF.